The rows below give T cell receptor beta chains drawn from one sample of a study of memory CD4+ T cells and cytomegalovirus serostatus. Sequencing used immunoSEQ multiplex PCR; TCRdb keeps in-frame clones, though not all of them. The repertoire holds about 44,000 clones, with less than 85% as singletons. Sequences were obtained from memory CD4+ T cells from blood. These receptors originate from an adult in good health and CMV-seronegative. Both conserved end residues are part of each CDR3. A D gene is named only where the DNA matches it firmly. The size field is filled for only some rows; it gives once, few, many or a size class.

j_gene	abundance	v_gene	d_gene	CDR3aa	CDR3nt
TRBJ1-1	-	TRBV13	-	CASSREYEAFF	TGTGCCAGCAGCAGGGAGTATGAAGCTTTCTTT
TRBJ1-5	-	TRBV1	-	CTSSQCILRDSQPQHF	TGCACCAGCAGCCAATGCATCCTACGGGATAGTCAGCCCCAGCATTTT
TRBJ2-2	once	TRBV2	TRBD2	CASRPLAGVTGELFF	TGTGCCAGCAGGCCCCTAGCGGGGGTCACCGGGGAGCTGTTTTTT
TRBJ2-3	-	TRBV11-3	-	CASSLTSSDTQYF	TGTGCCAGCAGCCTTACGTCGTCGGATACGCAGTATTTT
TRBJ2-1	-	TRBV7-9	-	CASSPVSSLVDEQFF	TGTGCCAGCAGCCCCGTGAGCAGCCTGGTTGATGAGCAGTTCTTC
TRBJ1-6	-	TRBV4-1	-	CASSQRRGGDSPLHF	TGCGCCAGCAGCCAACGTAGGGGTGGTGATTCACCCCTCCACTTT
TRBJ1-1	-	TRBV28	-	CASSTNTEAFF	TGTGCCAGCAGTACTAACACTGAAGCTTTCTTT
TRBJ1-5	few	TRBV19	-	CASSYSGNQPQHF	TGTGCCAGTAGCTACAGCGGAAATCAGCCCCAGCATTTT
TRBJ2-5	-	TRBV25-1	-	CASSDGTRLGETQYF	TGTGCCAGCAGTGACGGAACTCGCCTCGGAGAGACCCAGTACTTC
TRBJ1-2	-	TRBV6-5	-	CASSEASSYGYTF	TGTGCCAGCAGTGAAGCGTCGAGCTATGGCTACACCTTC
TRBJ2-7	-	TRBV5-4	-	CASSPLGGALRQEQYF	TGTGCCAGCAGCCCTTTGGGCGGGGCCCTACGGCAGGAGCAGTACTTC
TRBJ2-1	once	TRBV19	TRBD2	CASSTSGVWRGSNNEQFF	TGTGCCAGTAGTACCTCGGGGGTCTGGCGGGGGAGCAACAATGAGCAGTTCTTC
TRBJ1-1	-	TRBV6-6	-	CASSYSIVANTEAFF	TGTGCCAGCAGTTACTCGATAGTGGCGAACACTGAAGCTTTCTTT
TRBJ2-5	few	TRBV30	TRBD1	CAWGRGPETQYF	TGTGCCTGGGGCAGGGGGCCGGAGACCCAGTACTTC
TRBJ1-2	-	TRBV7-9	-	CASSLNGGGGYTF	TGTGCCAGCAGCTTAAATGGGGGAGGCGGCTACACCTTC
TRBJ1-3	-	TRBV9	-	CASSKRTGKAGNTIYF	TGTGCCAGCAGCAAGAGAACAGGGAAGGCTGGAAACACCATATATTTT
TRBJ1-5	-	TRBV28	-	CASRGARDVQPQHF	TGTGCCAGCAGGGGGGCTAGGGATGTTCAGCCCCAGCATTTT
TRBJ1-4	-	TRBV6-6	-	CASSAGGSNEKLFF	TGTGCCAGCAGTGCAGGTGGATCTAATGAAAAACTGTTTTTT
TRBJ2-7	-	TRBV6-6	TRBD1	CASSYQGDQYEQYF	TGTGCCAGCAGTTACCAGGGGGACCAATACGAGCAGTACTTC
TRBJ1-1	-	TRBV29-1	-	CSVLWGGNTEAFF	TGCAGCGTTTTATGGGGGGGCAACACTGAAGCTTTCTTT
TRBJ1-2	-	TRBV4-2	TRBD1	CASSHVLDRGRSGYTF	TGTGCCAGCAGCCACGTGCTGGACAGGGGGCGAAGTGGCTACACCTTC
TRBJ1-2	-	TRBV29-1	-	CSVDSWGLSNYGYTF	TGCAGCGTTGATTCTTGGGGGTTATCAAACTATGGCTACACCTTC
TRBJ1-2	-	TRBV6-5	-	CASSNRGGGGYTF	TGTGCCAGCAGTAATAGGGGGGGCGGTGGCTACACCTTC
TRBJ2-1	-	TRBV2	TRBD1	CASSSRDRVSYNEQFF	TGTGCCAGCAGTTCTCGAGACAGGGTGTCCTACAATGAGCAGTTCTTC
TRBJ2-7	-	TRBV6-5	-	CASTSFREQYF	TGTGCCAGCACTAGCTTTCGGGAGCAGTACTTC
TRBJ2-3	-	TRBV9	TRBD2	CASSPGSRLAGGIIGADTQYF	TGTGCCAGCAGCCCCGGCTCCCGGCTAGCGGGGGGAATCATCGGGGCGGATACGCAGTATTTT
TRBJ1-1	-	TRBV19	-	CASINTGRSTEAFF	TGTGCCAGTATCAATACGGGACGTAGCACTGAAGCTTTCTTT
TRBJ2-7	-	TRBV12-5	TRBD2	CASGLVGTSGIHYEQYF	TGTGCTAGTGGTTTGGTGGGGACTAGCGGGATCCACTACGAGCAGTACTTC
TRBJ2-3	-	TRBV10-3	-	CAIRAGRDTQYF	TGTGCCATCAGGGCAGGGCGAGATACGCAGTATTTT
TRBJ2-7	-	TRBV11-1	TRBD1	CASSRNRGPYEQYF	TGTGCCAGCAGTCGAAACAGGGGCCCCTACGAGCAGTACTTC
TRBJ2-3	-	TRBV29-1	-	CSVDADTQYF	TGCAGCGTTGACGCCGATACGCAGTATTTT
TRBJ2-2	-	TRBV5-4	TRBD2	CASKAGGVGELFF	TGTGCCAGCAAGGCGGGGGGTGTCGGGGAGCTGTTTTTT
TRBJ1-6	-	TRBV27	-	CASSISNSPLHF	TGTGCCAGCAGCATATCTAATTCACCCCTCCACTTT
TRBJ2-1	-	TRBV5-4	-	CASSLASQGMYNEQFF	TGTGCCAGCAGCTTGGCGAGTCAGGGGATGTACAATGAGCAGTTCTTC
TRBJ1-3	once	TRBV14	-	CASSQRMDAMNTIYF	TGTGCCAGCAGCCAACGTATGGATGCAATGAACACCATATATTTT
TRBJ2-7	-	TRBV30	-	CAWSVGAGPPSTYYEQYF	TGTGCCTGGAGTGTAGGGGCAGGGCCACCTTCGACCTACTACGAGCAGTACTTC
TRBJ1-6	-	TRBV2	-	CASSEGRVAPLHF	TGTGCCAGCAGTGAAGGACGGGTGGCACCCCTCCACTTT